The 4 T cell receptor beta chains given below trace back to one sample, sequenced in a study of T cell responses to AZD1222 COVID-19 vaccine. The data were produced by immunoSEQ multiplex PCR, yet TCRdb's version contains in-frame clones alone and is incomplete. Of around 200,000 clones in the sample, approximately 94% were seen once. Sequences were derived from peripheral blood, sampled 28 days after the second AZD1222 dose. The receptors come from an adult who received the AZD1222 COVID-19 vaccine.

The chain employs TRBV29-1 and TRBJ2-1; possibly TRBD2 for D (6 bases). Germline loops: CDR1 SQVTM, CDR2 ANQGSEA. V was cut by 3 bases and J by 0 bases, with 12 bases left in between. The CDR3 runs 15 residues. The CDR3 DNA is TGCAGCGTTGATCTGTTCGGGAGCTCCTACAATGAGCAGTTCTTC. Its protein is CSVDLFGSSYNEQFF.

V and J are TRBV14 and TRBJ1-2, with D hard to call. V was trimmed by 0 bases and J by 4 bases, leaving 9 bases between them. This CDR3 region has 14 residues. CDR1 and CDR2 (germline): SGHDN, FVKESK. The CDR3 is CASSQDGYSYGYTF. DNA of the CDR3: TGTGCCAGCAGCCAAGATGGGTACAGCTATGGCTACACCTTC. Full variable domain (rest looked up from reference TRBV14 and TRBJ1-2): EAGVTQFPSHSVIEKGQTVTLRCDPISGHDNLYWYRRVMGKEIKFLLHFVKESKQDESGMPNNRFLAERTGGTYSTLKVQPAELEDSGVYFCASSQDGYSYGYTFGSGTRLTVV.

This chain uses TRBV19 with TRBJ2-7; 7 bases are a match to TRBD1. Per germline, CDR1 LNHDA and CDR2 SQIVND (reference sequence). J lost 2 bases, V lost 7 bases, and 8 bases had no gene match. This CDR3 region has 14 residues. The CDR3 nucleotides read TGTGCCAGTAATGAGGGACAGACAACCTACGAGCAGTACTTC. Protein product: CASNEGQTTYEQYF. The variable domain in full, completed from reference TRBV19 and TRBJ2-7, reads DGGITQSPKYLFRKEGQNVTLSCEQNLNHDAMYWYRQDPGQGLRLIYYSQIVNDFQKGDIAEGYSVSREKKESFPLTVTSAQKNPTAFYLCASNEGQTTYEQYFGPGTRLTVT.

The chain employs TRBV6-5 and TRBJ1-5; D ambiguous. CDR3 length equals 15 residues. In germline, CDR1 is MNHEY, CDR2 SVGAGI. V was trimmed by 4 bases and J by 0 bases, leaving 10 bases between them. CDR3 in amino acids: CASSSGGYSNQPQHF. CDR3 DNA sequence: TGTGCCAGCAGTTCCGGAGGGTATAGCAATCAGCCCCAGCATTTT.